This T cell receptor (beta chain) was identified in a study of blood T cell repertoires in COVID-19 (dated by TCRdb to 2020 to 2021). Concerning the study at large: Collaborator samples came from the United States, Italy and Spain and covered acute and convalescent phases of COVID-19. Where HLA class I and class II types were available, the types were taken from metadata supplied by the sample provider, not from assay-based typing. The repertoires were released in a freely available public database meant as a resource for research on the immune response to SARS-CoV-2. Samples came from the ongoing ImmuneRACE study (first 160 participants) plus 1,254 subjects from 6 global collaborators. The material from the prospective study consisted of cDNA or gDNA derived from T cells, B-cell-depleted T cells, or PBMCs. The dataset comprised deeply sampled blood TCRbeta repertoires from subjects exposed to, actively infected with, or recovered from COVID-19. Sample metadata almost always included a de-identified subject ID, COVID-19 status, age in years and sex.

For this clone: Its antigen is unknown. No quality values exist for individual bases; no much larger clone is one base distant.

The immunoSEQ Assay, a bias-controlled multiplex PCR, was used to amplify TCRbeta CDR3 regions from genomic DNA. In the original analysis: Within the assay, amplification of reference gene primers was used to estimate how many nucleated cells each sample contained. To quantify the absolute abundance of each unique TCRbeta CDR3 rearrangement, sequence reads were collapsed and filtered. Productive Simpson clonality was computed per sample as the square root of Simpson's diversity index over productive rearrangements. The source is immuneACCESS, and TCRdb retained only in-frame sequences with V and J called. Part of the clones is not carried over; for the studies checked, unresolved V genes explain less than half of this, and the remainder is unexplained. D and trimming were read from the DNA, whereas the V and J calls and clone size are those reported in that table. In this sample the table shows 50,000 to 75,000 clones, around 81% of which occur a single time. 6.5% to 7.5% of the sample goes to the ten largest clones.

The paper's findings and limits, for the study overall: How much clinical and demographic metadata was included differed by source and by participant, and the metadata was provided uncurated.

V was cut back by 1 base and J by 0 bases, leaving a gap of 16 bases between them. For CDR1 and CDR2, the germline V gene lists SGHAT and FQNNGV. From the cysteine up to the phenylalanine, the CDR3 has a length of 18 residues. Only CDR3 DNA is held: 54 bases, read in frame from base 1. Whole blood was collected in K2EDTA tubes by collaborating institutions according to the institutions' own protocols. For TCRbeta analysis, collaborators shipped samples in one of three forms: frozen whole blood, isolated PBMCs, or DNA extracted from either of those sample types. Recombination connected TRBV11-2 to TRBJ1-3; the D gene is not confidently resolved. The specimen was peripheral blood. This TCR was sampled from a man in his sixties with acute or convalescent COVID-19. The DNA sequence is TGTGCCAGCAGCTTAGCTCGGGGTTGGGGAAACTCTGGAAACACCATATATTTT. Its amino acids are CASSLARGWGNSGNTIYF.